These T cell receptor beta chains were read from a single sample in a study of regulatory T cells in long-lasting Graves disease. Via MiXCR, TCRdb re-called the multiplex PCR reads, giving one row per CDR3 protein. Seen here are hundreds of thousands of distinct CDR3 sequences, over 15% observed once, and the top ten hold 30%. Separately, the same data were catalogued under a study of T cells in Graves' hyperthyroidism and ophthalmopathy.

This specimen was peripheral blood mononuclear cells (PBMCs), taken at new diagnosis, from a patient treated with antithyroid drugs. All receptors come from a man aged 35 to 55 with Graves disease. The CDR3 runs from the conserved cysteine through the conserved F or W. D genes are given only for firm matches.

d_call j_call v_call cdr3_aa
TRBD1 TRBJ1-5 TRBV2 CASSETGAVQPQHF
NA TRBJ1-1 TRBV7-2 CASSPFEGHTEAFF
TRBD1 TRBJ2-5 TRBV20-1 CSASEGTGTETQYF
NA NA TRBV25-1 CASSVGVYYGYTF
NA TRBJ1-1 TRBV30 CAWRQVGSRAFF
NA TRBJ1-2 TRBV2 CARRTVHSHTF
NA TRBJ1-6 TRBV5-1 CASSLKGSSYNSPLHF
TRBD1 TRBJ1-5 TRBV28 CASSLSGQGYIQPQHF
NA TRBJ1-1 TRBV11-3 CASSLLREGGTEAFF
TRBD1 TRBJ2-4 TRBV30 CAWEGTGAKNIQYF
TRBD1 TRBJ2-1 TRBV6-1 CASKTGQATYNEQFF
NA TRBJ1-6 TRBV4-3 CASSQNPPGATDSPLHF
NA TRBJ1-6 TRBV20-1 CSACRGALDNSPLHF
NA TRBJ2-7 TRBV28 CASSSWRPYEQYF
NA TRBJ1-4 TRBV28 CASSLPQGKDEKLFF
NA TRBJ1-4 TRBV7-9 CASSQEGVTGNEKLFF
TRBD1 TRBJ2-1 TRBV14 CASSQGTGRGYNEQFF
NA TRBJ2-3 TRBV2 CASSEQEITDTQYF
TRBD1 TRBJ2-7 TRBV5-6 CASSYGQGADEQYF
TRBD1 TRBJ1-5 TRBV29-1 CSVGGQAGRPQHF
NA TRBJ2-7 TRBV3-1 CASSRGRGSYEQYF
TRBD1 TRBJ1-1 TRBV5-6 CASSLVNRGFDTEAFF
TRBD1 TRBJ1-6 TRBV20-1 CSARTGTGGWRGNSPLHF
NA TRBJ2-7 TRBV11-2 CASSQDCKDRQLSYEQYF
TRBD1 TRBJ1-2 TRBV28 CASSLLRTGYNGYTF
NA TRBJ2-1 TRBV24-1 CATSDLHTEQGNYNEQFF
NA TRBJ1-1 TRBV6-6 CASSYWGTEAFF
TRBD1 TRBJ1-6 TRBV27 CASIQPGQGSSPLHF
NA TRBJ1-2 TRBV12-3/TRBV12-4 CASKELNYGYTF
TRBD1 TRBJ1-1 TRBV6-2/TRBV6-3 CASRGDRGAGNTEAFF
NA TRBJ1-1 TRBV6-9 CASSYSNIGYTEAFF
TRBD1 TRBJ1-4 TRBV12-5 CASGLGAGTGGEKLFF
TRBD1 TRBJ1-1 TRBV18 CASSRTGENTEAFF
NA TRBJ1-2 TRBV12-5 CASGAWAPGGYTF
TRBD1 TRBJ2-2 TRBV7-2 CASSSQGARDTGELFF
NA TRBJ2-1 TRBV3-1 CASSQVDGGLRNEQFF
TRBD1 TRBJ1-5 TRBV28 CASSTRTGGNNQPQHF
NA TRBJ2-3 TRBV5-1 CASSLEVADTQYF
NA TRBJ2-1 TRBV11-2 CASSFVRRRALEGNEQFF
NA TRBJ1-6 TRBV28 CASSFADSPLHF
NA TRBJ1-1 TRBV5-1 CASSLRLGNTEAFF
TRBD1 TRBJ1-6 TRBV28 CASSNYYTETGARSPLHF
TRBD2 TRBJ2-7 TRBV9 CASSPRSASGGILYF
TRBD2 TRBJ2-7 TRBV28 CASSLFSRIAGNYEQYF
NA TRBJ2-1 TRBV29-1 CSVEDSSYNEQFF
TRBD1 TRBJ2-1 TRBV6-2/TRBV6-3 CASSEATGQGYNEQFF
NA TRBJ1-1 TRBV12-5 CASGLGPLTEAFF
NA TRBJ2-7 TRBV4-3 CASSPATRTDLYEQYF
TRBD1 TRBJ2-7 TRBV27 CASSFSPGQGKVYEQYF
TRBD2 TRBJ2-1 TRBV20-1 CSARDGRGILAGYYNEQFF